The rows below give T cell receptor beta chains drawn from one sample of a study of shared T cell receptors in the human thymus. Assay: immunoSEQ multiplex PCR; the TCRdb copy retains only in-frame clones and omits some. The table records a few hundred thousand clones, 85% to 95% of them present only once. The material sequenced was thymocytes. The receptors derive from a human donor. The CDR3 runs from the conserved cysteine through the conserved F or W. A D gene is named only where the DNA matches it firmly. Expanded clones get a size class; other rows say once, few or many, or leave the size out.

J,V,size,D,CDR3,DNA
TRBJ1-1,TRBV2,few,TRBD1,CAEQTKGGEAFF,TGTGCCGAACAGACGAAAGGGGGCGAAGCTTTCTTT
TRBJ2-7,TRBV4-3,once,.,CASSQEGLAEGYEQYF,TGCGCCAGCAGCCAAGAGGGGTTAGCGGAGGGGTACGAGCAGTACTTC
TRBJ2-1,TRBV5-6,.,.,CASSLTSGYEQFF,TGTGCCAGCAGCTTGACTAGTGGGTATGAGCAGTTCTTC
TRBJ1-1,TRBV28,few,.,CATFTGPEAFF,TGTGCCACCTTCACAGGGCCTGAAGCTTTCTTT
TRBJ1-1,TRBV5-6,.,.,CASTCWGRAPGEAFF,TGTGCCAGCACCTGCTGGGGAAGGGCCCCTGGTGAAGCTTTCTTT
TRBJ2-7,TRBV27,.,.,CASSSGGGYEQYF,TGTGCCAGCAGTTCAGGAGGGGGGTACGAGCAGTACTTC
TRBJ1-1,TRBV4-1,.,.,CASSQVVRNTEAFF,TGCGCCAGCAGCCAAGTTGTACGGAACACTGAAGCTTTCTTT
TRBJ2-3,TRBV11-2,.,TRBD2,CASSRRLAGGMNTDTQYF,TGTGCCAGCAGCAGAAGACTAGCGGGAGGAATGAACACAGATACGCAGTATTTT
TRBJ2-1,TRBV5-1,once,.,CASSYGVTFTYNEQFF,TGCGCCAGCAGCTATGGGGTGACCTTCACCTACAATGAGCAGTTCTTC
TRBJ1-1,TRBV27,.,TRBD1,CASRTGGNTEAFF,TGTGCCAGCAGGACAGGGGGTAACACTGAAGCTTTCTTT
TRBJ2-4,TRBV21-1,.,.,CASSILAALNIQYF,TGTGCCAGCAGCATACTAGCCGCGTTAAACATTCAGTACTTC
TRBJ2-2,TRBV18,.,.,CASSDFRDGNTGELFF,TGTGCCAGCTCCGACTTCCGGGACGGAAACACCGGGGAGCTGTTTTTT
TRBJ1-5,TRBV10-3,once,.,CAISEATGHGEPMGGISNQPQHF,TGTGCCATCAGTGAGGCAACAGGGCATGGGGAACCAATGGGGGGGATTAGCAATCAGCCCCAGCATTTT
TRBJ2-3,TRBV28,.,.,CASSPQTDTQYF,TGTGCCAGCAGTCCCCAGACAGATACGCAGTATTTT
TRBJ2-3,TRBV9,.,.,CASSLLSSARLTDTQYF,TGTGCCAGCAGCCTTTTATCCTCGGCCAGGCTCACAGATACGCAGTATTTT
TRBJ2-1,TRBV30,.,TRBD2,CAWSGTGTSGSFYEQFF,TGTGCCTGGAGTGGGACAGGGACTAGCGGGAGCTTCTATGAGCAGTTCTTC
TRBJ2-1,TRBV11-2,.,TRBD2,CASSSRLAGGYNEQFF,TGTGCCAGCAGCTCCCGACTAGCGGGGGGGTACAATGAGCAGTTCTTC
TRBJ2-1,TRBV14,.,.,CASSPVADNEQFF,TGTGCCAGCAGTCCGGTGGCCGACAATGAGCAGTTCTTC
TRBJ1-3,TRBV10-2,.,.,CASSDGITSGNTIYF,TGCGCCAGCAGTGATGGCATCACCTCTGGAAACACCATATATTTT
TRBJ2-4,TRBV21-1,.,.,CASSTEGQGFKNIQYF,TGTGCCAGCAGCACGGAGGGACAGGGTTTCAAAAACATTCAGTACTTC
TRBJ2-1,TRBV6-1,.,.,CATIQGGGNEQFF,TGTGCCACGATTCAGGGGGGTGGCAATGAGCAGTTCTTC
TRBJ1-1,TRBV28,.,.,CASSLDRTEAFF,TGTGCCAGCAGTTTAGACCGCACTGAAGCTTTCTTT
TRBJ2-1,TRBV19,.,.,CASSMGSPYNEQFF,TGTGCCAGTAGTATGGGCAGCCCATACAATGAGCAGTTCTTC
TRBJ2-7,TRBV28,once,TRBD1,CASSRGQTILYEQYF,TGTGCCAGCAGCCGGGGACAGACAATCCTCTACGAGCAGTACTTC
TRBJ2-1,TRBV6-4,.,TRBD2,CASSDRSGSKSYNEQFF,TGTGCCAGCAGTGACCGGAGCGGGAGTAAATCCTACAATGAGCAGTTCTTC
TRBJ2-7,TRBV4-1,.,.,CASSQDSLESWYGVYEQYF,TGCGCCAGCAGCCAAGATTCATTGGAGTCGTGGTATGGGGTATACGAGCAGTACTTC
TRBJ2-3,TRBV7-2,.,.,CASSLPLAITDTQYF,TGTGCCAGCAGCCTCCCTCTAGCGATCACAGATACGCAGTATTTT
TRBJ1-4,TRBV15,once,TRBD1,CATSDTDRTTNEKLFF,TGTGCCACCTCGGACACGGACAGGACAACTAATGAAAAACTGTTTTTT
TRBJ2-1,TRBV19,.,.,CASSIEGAANEQFF,TGTGCCAGTAGTATAGAAGGGGCTGCCAATGAGCAGTTCTTC
TRBJ2-2,TRBV18,.,TRBD2,CATDSSGRPTGELFF,TGTGCCACCGACTCTAGCGGGAGGCCGACCGGGGAGCTGTTTTTT
TRBJ2-3,TRBV30,.,.,CAWSVLELPSTDTQYF,TGTGCCTGGAGTGTACTTGAACTTCCTAGCACAGATACGCAGTATTTT
TRBJ2-1,TRBV2,.,TRBD2,CASSPGLAVNEQFF,TGTGCCAGCAGTCCGGGACTAGCGGTCAATGAGCAGTTCTTC
TRBJ1-5,TRBV19,.,.,CASSIDLGRALNQPQHF,TGTGCCAGTAGTATAGATCTAGGCAGGGCCCTTAATCAGCCCCAGCATTTT
TRBJ2-5,TRBV27,.,.,CASSRKTAEETQYF,TGTGCCAGTAGCCGAAAGACAGCTGAAGAGACCCAGTACTTC
TRBJ2-7,TRBV28,.,.,CASRWGKTGRVTSYEQYF,TGTGCCAGCCGCTGGGGGAAGACAGGGAGGGTAACCTCCTACGAGCAGTACTTC
TRBJ2-7,TRBV27,.,.,CASSLSGRASAGWYEQYF,TGTGCCAGCAGTTTGTCAGGGAGAGCCAGCGCAGGGTGGTACGAGCAGTACTTC
TRBJ2-2,TRBV7-2,.,TRBD2,CASSLVIRRELPGELFF,TGTGCCAGCAGCTTAGTAATACGGCGGGAGTTGCCCGGGGAGCTGTTTTTT
TRBJ2-1,TRBV7-2,.,TRBD2,CASSLRTSGIPDSYNEQFF,TGTGCCAGCAGCTTACGGACTAGCGGGATCCCCGACTCCTACAATGAGCAGTTCTTC
TRBJ2-7,TRBV2,once,TRBD1,CASSGTDLYEQYF,TGTGCCAGCAGCGGGACAGACCTCTACGAGCAGTACTTC
TRBJ2-7,TRBV5-8,.,.,CASSLGPNYEQYF,TGTGCCAGCAGTCTGGGGCCTAACTACGAGCAGTACTTC
TRBJ2-2,TRBV19,.,TRBD2,CASSEGLAGGTGDVTGELFF,TGTGCCAGTAGTGAGGGACTAGCGGGCGGTACAGGGGATGTAACCGGGGAGCTGTTTTTT
TRBJ1-1,TRBV18,.,TRBD1,CASSPFRTGEKVNTEAFF,TGTGCCAGCTCACCGTTTAGGACAGGGGAGAAGGTGAACACTGAAGCTTTCTTT